This T cell receptor (beta chain) appears in the sequencing data of a study of CD8 T cells in ankylosing spondylitis. Study findings and constraints: A TCR beta motif made of 7 to 9 highly homologous variants seemed typical of ankylosing spondylitis blood.

This CDR3 has 13 residues. Trimming pared 1 base from V and 7 bases from J, leaving 10 bases between. Germline CDR1 reads SGHTA; CDR2 reads FQGTGA. In the case of this clonotype: What it binds is not known.

Via MiXCR, TCRdb re-called the 5' RACE reads, giving one row per CDR3 protein. Of under 150,000 distinct CDR3 sequences listed, approximately 9.2% are singletons. The chain recombines TRBV7-3 with TRBJ1-2, with D possibly being TRBD1 (5 bases). The sequencing sample was made of synovial fluid, either unsorted or a sorted T cell fraction (not recorded which). This clonotype originated in a male donor with ankylosing spondylitis. For the CDR3, the DNA is TGTGCCAGCAGCTTAAGCCAGGGCGGTGGCTACACCTTC. Its protein product is CASSLSQGGGYTF.